A single sample gave rise to the 8 T cell receptor beta chains below, sequenced in a study of blood T cell repertoires in COVID-19. TCRdb keeps only in-frame clones here, not all; method: immunoSEQ multiplex PCR. In the table there are about 150,000 clones, roughly 90% of which are singletons. Sequences were obtained from peripheral blood. All receptors come from a woman aged 55-69 years with active or convalescent COVID-19.

The rearrangement joins TRBV19 to TRBJ1-2; the match to TRBD1 covers 7 bases. The CDR3 sequence is 14 residues long. Germline V CDR1 and CDR2: LNHDA, SQIVND (reference sequence). Unmatched junction bases numbered 9, after V lost 5 bases and J lost 6 bases. The CDR3 DNA reads TGTGCCAGTAGTCCCTCCAAGACAGGGCATGGCTACACCTTC. Translated, it gives CASSPSKTGHGYTF.

Of note for this clone: Germline and junction disagree at one end, which may indicate a read error. The rearrangement uses TRBV7-7 and TRBJ2-3, with D tentatively TRBD1 (5 bases). The CDR3 sequence is 13 residues long. Germline CDR1 SSHAT, CDR2 FNYEAQ (reference sequence). The CDR3 protein is CASSSGALDTQYF. CDR3 nucleotides: TGTGCTAGCAGCAGTGGGGCGTTGGATACGCAGTATTTT. The full variable domain, with the rest looked up from reference TRBV7-7 and TRBJ2-3, is GAGVSQSPRYKVTKRGQDVTLRCDPISSHATLYWYQQALGQGPEFLTYFNYEAQPDKSGLPSDRFSAERPEGSISTLTIQRTEQRDSAMYRCASSSGALDTQYFGPGTRLTVL.

The rearrangement uses TRBV29-1 and TRBJ1-1; tentatively, D is TRBD1 (6 bases). The V gene lost 7 bases and the J gene lost 7 bases, with 13 bases spanning the gap. This CDR3 spans 11 amino acids. CDR1 is SQVTM, CDR2 ANQGSEA, per germline. The CDR3 nucleotides read TGCAGCGGACGGGGACACCTTGAAGCTTTCTTT. Encoded protein: CSGRGHLEAFF.

The chain links TRBV7-2 to TRBJ1-1, with 9 nucleotides matching TRBD1. Losses at the gene ends were 5 bases for V and 5 bases for J; bases not matched to a gene: 6. The CDR3 loop spans 14 amino acids. CDR1 is SGHTA, CDR2 FQGNSA, per germline. CDR3 loop: CASSPQGARTEAFF. The CDR3 bases are TGTGCCAGCAGCCCACAGGGGGCGAGAACTGAAGCTTTCTTT.

V gene TRBV11-2 combines with J gene TRBJ1-1; 8 bases match TRBD1. V was pared by 5 bases and J by 7 bases, with 6 bases of the junction left unmatched. Germline V gives CDR1 SGHAT, CDR2 FQNNGV. The CDR3 runs 13 residues. The CDR3 DNA reads TGTGCCAGCAGCCTCAGACAGGGGCTTGAAGCTTTCTTT. Translating gives CASSLRQGLEAFF.

The rearrangement uses TRBV28 and TRBJ1-2; 8 nucleotides agree with TRBD1. The germline gives CDR1 MDHEN, CDR2 SYDVKM. V dropped 7 bases and J dropped 14; count of bases not matched to a gene: 18. CDR3 length equals 14 residues. The CDR3 DNA sequence: TGTGCCAGCATCTCTTCAGGGGGCGGTTTTTCTTATACCTTC. Translated: CASISSGGGFSYTF.

This clone appeared a single time. This chain links TRBV29-1 with TRBJ1-1; 7 nucleotides line up with TRBD1. The CDR3 is made up of 15 amino acids. V was pared by 7 bases and J by 0 bases, with 11 bases of the junction left unmatched. Germline values: CDR1 SQVTM, CDR2 ANQGSEA. CDR3 nucleotides: TGCAGCGCCGGGAAACAGGGGATCATGAACACTGAAGCTTTCTTT. Amino acid sequence: CSAGKQGIMNTEAFF.

The CDR3 DNA is TGTGCCAGCAGCTTAGAGTTGGGACTAGGTTTGAAGACCCAGTACTTC. It is translated as CASSLELGLGLKTQYF. The chain uses TRBV7-8 and TRBJ2-5; 8 nucleotides match TRBD2. Germline CDR1 and CDR2: SGHVS and FQNEAQ. The CDR3 totals 16 residues. The ends lost 1 base at V and 6 bases at J; junction bases unmatched: 10.